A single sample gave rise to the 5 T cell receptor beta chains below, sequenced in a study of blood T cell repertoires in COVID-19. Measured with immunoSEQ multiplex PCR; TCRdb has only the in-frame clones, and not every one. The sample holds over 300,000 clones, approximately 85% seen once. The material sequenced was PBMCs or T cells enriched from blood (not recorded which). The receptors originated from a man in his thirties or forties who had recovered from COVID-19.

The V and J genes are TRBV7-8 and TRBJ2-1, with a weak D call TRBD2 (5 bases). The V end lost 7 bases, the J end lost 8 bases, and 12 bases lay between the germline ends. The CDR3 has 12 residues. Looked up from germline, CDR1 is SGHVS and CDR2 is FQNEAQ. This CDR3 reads CASTQGLYEQFF. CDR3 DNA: TGTGCCAGCACCCAAGGACTGTATGAGCAGTTCTTC.

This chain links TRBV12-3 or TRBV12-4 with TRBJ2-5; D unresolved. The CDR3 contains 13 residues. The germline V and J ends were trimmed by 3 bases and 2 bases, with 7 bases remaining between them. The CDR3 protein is CASSFTPQETQYF. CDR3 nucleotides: TGTGCCAGCAGTTTTACTCCTCAAGAGACCCAGTACTTC.

CDR3 DNA: TGCGCCAGCAGTGGACAGGGATCGGGTGAAAAACTGTTTTTT. Translated: CASSGQGSGEKLFF. V and J are TRBV5-1 and TRBJ1-4, with 8 bases matching TRBD1. CDR1 is SGHRS and CDR2 is YFSETQ in the germline V gene. The CDR3 extends over 14 amino acids. J lost 7 bases, V lost 5 bases, and 7 bases had no gene match.

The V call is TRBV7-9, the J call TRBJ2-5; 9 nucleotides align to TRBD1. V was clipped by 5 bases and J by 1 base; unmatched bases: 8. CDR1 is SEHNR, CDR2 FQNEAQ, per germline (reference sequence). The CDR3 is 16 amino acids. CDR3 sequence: CASSDQGQGVQETQYF. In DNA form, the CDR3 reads TGTGCCAGCAGCGACCAGGGACAGGGAGTCCAAGAGACCCAGTACTTC.

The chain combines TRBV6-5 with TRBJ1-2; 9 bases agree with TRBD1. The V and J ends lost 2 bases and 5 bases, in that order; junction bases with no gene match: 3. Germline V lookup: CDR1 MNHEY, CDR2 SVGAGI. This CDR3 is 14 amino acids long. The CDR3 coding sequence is TGTGCCAGCAGTTACAGACAGGGGGATTATGGCTACACCTTC. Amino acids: CASSYRQGDYGYTF.